One sample yielded the 29 T cell receptor beta chains listed below, sequenced in a study of tumor and adjacent non-tumor tissue in lung cancer. The template was RNA from unsorted bulk tissue. A modified ARM-PCR protocol with three rounds of nested PCR amplified TCRbeta. TCRdb itself ran the multiplex PCR reads through MiXCR, one entry per CDR3 protein. The table includes about 93,000 distinct CDR3 sequences, around 71% detected once. Material for sequencing was lung tumor tissue. The receptors here all came from a man aged 55-75 years with non-small cell lung cancer.

Remarks on this clonotype: This may arise from a read error, as a much more abundant clone is one base away. The chain combines TRBV20-1 with TRBJ2-4, with a tentative D call TRBD1 (5 bases). V was shortened by 1 base and J by 8 bases, with 15 bases between the two germline ends. CDR1 is DFQATT, CDR2 SNEGSKA, per germline (reference sequence). This CDR3 comprises 14 residues. The CDR3 reads CSARVTGQRDIQYF. DNA for the CDR3: TGCAGTGCTAGAGTCACAGGCCAGCGAGACATTCAGTACTTC.

Concerning this clonotype: Since no conserved phenylalanine or tryptophan closes the CDR3, a read error is the likely cause. The chain recombines TRBV5-6 with TRBJ1-2; D unclear. From germline, CDR1 is SGHDT and CDR2 YYEEEE. CDR3 size: 13 residues. Trimming took off 7 bases at V and 7 bases at J, with 17 bases between the two ends. CDR3 protein: CASALGQDAGYTL. The DNA for the CDR3 is TGTGCCAGCGCCCTTGGGCAAGACGCTGGCTACACCCTC.

Comments on this clonotype: A much larger clone differs from this one at a single base, so this may be a read error. V is TRBV20-1 and J is TRBJ1-2; D is unclear. The V end lost 8 bases, the J end lost 1 base, and 14 bases lay between the germline ends. Germline assignment: CDR1 DFQATT and CDR2 SNEGSKA (reference sequence). The CDR3 runs 13 residues. CDR3: CSSRREGNYGYTF. CDR3 coding DNA: TGCAGTTCCAGGAGAGAGGGTAACTATGGCTACACCTTC.

Details on this clonotype: No conserved phenylalanine or tryptophan ends this CDR3, so it is likely a read error. J is TRBJ2-2 and V is TRBV11-1; D not resolved. The germline gives CDR1 SGHAT, CDR2 FQDESV (reference sequence). The CDR3 sequence is 13 residues long. The CDR3 coding sequence is TGTACCAGCAGCTTTGAAATGGCCGGGGAGCTGTTTCTT. Protein product: CTSSFEMAGELFL.

Concerning this clonotype: At one end, the junction sequence differs from germline, possibly due to a read error. The chain couples TRBV12-3 or TRBV12-4 to TRBJ2-1; 16 bases are a match to TRBD2. CDR3 length: 19 residues. CDR3 bases: TGCGCCAGCAGTGTCGGGACTAGCGGGAGGGCCCGCTCCTGCAATGAGCAGTTCTTC. Translated: CASSVGTSGRARSCNEQFF.

As for this clonotype: A read error may produce the germline difference seen at one junction end. This chain joins TRBV6-1 and TRBJ2-1; tentatively, D is TRBD1 (5 bases). Germline values: CDR1 MNHNS, CDR2 SASEGT. This CDR3 region has 13 residues. In nucleotides, the CDR3 is TGTGTCAGCAACCTAGTGGGGCTCGATGAGCAGTTCTTC. Translated, it gives CVSNLVGLDEQFF.

This clonotype was seen a single time. The DNA for the CDR3 is TGCGCCAGCACGGCAGGGTGTGAAGCTTTCTTT. Translated: CASTAGCEAFF. V usage is TRBV5-1 and J usage is TRBJ1-1; D perhaps matches TRBD1 (5 bases). This CDR3 is built from 11 residues. CDR1 and CDR2 (germline): SGHRS, YFSETQ. Deletions cut 6 bases from V and 7 bases from J, with 10 bases between. The full variable domain, completed using reference TRBV5-1 and TRBJ1-1, is KAGVTQTPRYLIKTRGQQVTLSCSPISGHRSVSWYQQTPGQGLQFLFEYFSETQRNKGNFPGRFSGRQFSNSRSEMNVSTLELGDSALYLCASTAGCEAFFGQGTRLTVV.

This clonotype was seen more than once but under ten times. The germline gene is not matched at one end of the junction; a read error may be the cause. The chain couples TRBV5-6 to TRBJ2-1; no clear D gene. Germline assignment: CDR1 SGHDT and CDR2 YYEEEE. The CDR3 consists of 13 residues. The DNA for the CDR3 is TGTGCCAGCACCGAGAAGGGTCGGAATGGGCAGTTCTTC. This codes for CASTEKGRNGQFF.

Notes on this clonotype: Its ends do not fully match the called genes, so a read error is possible. This chain joins TRBV11-1 and TRBJ2-2; 7 bases map to TRBD2. Germline assignment: CDR1 SGHAT and CDR2 FQDESV (reference sequence). The CDR3 consists of 16 residues. The CDR3 nucleotides read TGTGCCAGCAGTTCAGGGAGGGGTCTAAACACCGGGGAACTGTTTTTT. Encoded protein: CASSSGRGLNTGELFF.

The CDR3: CASQTSNQFQHF. CDR3 DNA: TGTGCCAGCCAGACAAGCAATCAGTTCCAGCATTTT. The chain uses TRBV13 and TRBJ1-5, with D uncertain. CDR3 length: 12 residues. Trimming cost V 8 bases and J 12 bases, with 17 bases left between them. CDR1 PRHDT and CDR2 FYEKMQ come from the germline V gene (reference sequence).

This rearrangement joins TRBV5-6 to TRBJ2-3, with 7 bases that match TRBD1. Trimming cost V 2 bases and J 3 bases; bases outside gene matches: 3. Per the germline V gene, CDR1 is SGHDT and CDR2 is YYEEEE. The CDR3 sequence is 14 residues long. CDR3 DNA: TGTGCCAGCAGCTTTGGACAGGAAACAGATACGCAGTATTTT. Translation gives CASSFGQETDTQYF.

V usage is TRBV6-5 and J usage is TRBJ2-7; 10 bases map to TRBD2. V shed 7 bases and J 13 bases; nucleotides not matched to a gene: 16. Germline V gene sequence: CDR1 MNHEY, CDR2 SVGAGI. CDR3 length: 14 residues. CDR3 residues: CASTPLAGVRELYF. CDR3 sequence (DNA): TGTGCCAGCACCCCTCTAGCGGGAGTACGGGAGCTTTACTTC.

A word on this clonotype: Compared with germline, one end of the junction differs, possibly owing to a read error. This chain links TRBV29-1 with TRBJ1-4; D gene unclear. The V gene's germline CDR1 is SQVTM and CDR2 ANQGSEA. This CDR3 has 12 residues. CDR3 in DNA: TGCAGTGTCGGGATCCCTAATGAAAAACTGTATTTT. Its protein is CSVGIPNEKLYF.

This clonotype was seen more than once but under ten times. This clone may be a read error of a much larger clone one base away. The genes are TRBV6-5 and TRBJ1-2; 9 bases match TRBD1. CDR1 MNHEY and CDR2 SVGAGI come from the germline V gene. The CDR3 spans 16 residues. CDR3 DNA: TGTGTCAGCAGTGCATCCAACCCGGGACAGGGAAACGGCTACACCTTC. Translating it yields CVSSASNPGQGNGYTF.

This chain's CDR3 is CDSSGGQGKNTGELFF. The CDR3 DNA reads as TGTGACAGTAGCGGGGGACAGGGGAAGAACACCGGGGAGCTGTTTTTT. This chain joins TRBV5-4 and TRBJ2-2, with D possibly TRBD1 on 10 matching bases. Germline loops: CDR1 SGHNT, CDR2 YYREEE (reference sequence). CDR3 length equals 16 residues.

The rearrangement links TRBV20-1 to TRBJ1-5; no definite D call. V was pared by 5 bases and J by 3 bases, with 14 bases between. The CDR3 totals 14 residues. Germline V gene sequence: CDR1 DFQATT, CDR2 SNEGSKA (reference sequence). The CDR3 sequence: CSAQIPGDNQPQHF. The CDR3 coding sequence is TGCAGTGCTCAAATACCCGGGGACAATCAGCCCCAGCATTTT.

In its sample, this clonotype was seen many times. The chain combines TRBV24-1 with TRBJ2-5; D uncertain. The CDR3 consists of 13 residues. The germline gives CDR1 KGHDR, CDR2 SFDVKD. Trimming pared 9 bases from V and 1 base from J, leaving 11 bases between. Written as DNA, the CDR3 is TGTGCCACCGCTGGCGGATCCCAAGAGACCCAGTACTTC. Its protein is CATAGGSQETQYF.

This clonotype was found many times. This chain links TRBV5-8 with TRBJ2-3, with 7 positions matching TRBD1. The CDR3 extends over 14 amino acids. Per germline, CDR1 SGHTS and CDR2 YDEGEE. Germline trimming cut 0 bases from V and 4 bases from J; bases unmatched to any gene: 2. Written as DNA, the CDR3 is TGTGCCAGCAGCTTGGGTCAGGGGGCAGATACGCAGTATTTT. It specifies CASSLGQGADTQYF.

This clonotype was seen only once. Relative to the germline gene, one junction end is altered; a read error may explain this. The chain is built from TRBV11-2 and TRBJ2-1; TRBD2 agrees at 13 bases. The CDR3 has 18 amino acids. The V gene's germline CDR1 is SGHAT and CDR2 FQNNGV. In DNA form, the CDR3 reads TGTGCCGGCAGCACAACTAGCGGGAGGGCCCGATCTACTTATGAGCAATTCTTC. It yields the protein CAGSTTSGRARSTYEQFF.

The chain carries TRBV5-4 and TRBJ2-7; TRBD2 agrees at 11 bases. The CDR3 runs 17 residues. Germline CDR1 reads SGHNT; CDR2 reads YYREEE (reference sequence). Trimming at V came to 2 bases and at J to 5 bases, leaving 12 bases not matched to a gene. The CDR3 region has the DNA TGTGCCAGCAGCTTTCCGTGTACTAGCGGGGGTAACCACGAGCAGTACTTC. As protein: CASSFPCTSGGNHEQYF.

This clonotype was detected many times. This rearrangement joins TRBV28 to TRBJ2-7; D unclear. This CDR3 is built from 12 residues. Per the germline V gene, CDR1 is MDHEN and CDR2 is SYDVKM. The germline V and J ends were trimmed by 1 base and 7 bases, with 8 bases remaining between them. CDR3 sequence: CASSLFPREQYF. The CDR3 coding sequence is TGTGCCAGCAGTTTATTTCCTAGGGAGCAGTACTTC. Full variable domain (missing parts from reference TRBV28 and TRBJ2-7): DVKVTQSSRYLVKRTGEKVFLECVQDMDHENMFWYRQDPGLGLRLIYFSYDVKMKEKGDIPEGYSVSREKKERFSLILESASTNQTSMYLCASSLFPREQYFGPGTRLTVT.

Comment on this clonotype: This is likely a read error, given that the CDR3 carries no conserved phenylalanine or tryptophan at its end. The DNA for the CDR3 is TGTGCCAGCAGCCAAGAAGGTAGCGGCTCATACAATGAGCAGTTCTAC. This translates into CASSQEGSGSYNEQFY. The V call is TRBV4-2, the J call TRBJ2-1; D is perhaps TRBD2 (6 bases). The CDR3 sequence is 16 residues long. Germline CDR1 is LGHNA and CDR2 is YNFKEQ. With 0 bases removed from V and 4 bases from J, the gap between germline ends came to 13 bases.

On this clonotype: A read error may account for a junction end that differs from germline. The chain is built from TRBV5-1 and TRBJ1-1; no clear D. Germline CDR1 and CDR2: SGHRS and YFSETQ. The CDR3 spans 15 residues. The CDR3, as DNA: TGCGCTAGCAGCGTTGTCTCCGGAGGGCCCACTGAAACTTTCTTT. This sequence encodes CASSVVSGGPTETFF.

The rearrangement links TRBV6-6 to TRBJ2-7, with TRBD1 identical over 9 bases. Losses at the gene ends were 10 bases for V and 6 bases for J; bases not matched to a gene: 13. The CDR3 spans 14 residues. The germline V gene has CDR1 MNHNY and CDR2 SVGAGI (reference sequence). The CDR3 sequence is CANSLTGGDSEQYF. CDR3 DNA sequence: TGTGCCAACAGCCTAACAGGGGGCGATTCCGAGCAGTACTTC.

J is TRBJ2-1 and V is TRBV12-5, with D possibly TRBD1 on 6 matching bases. This CDR3 contains 16 residues. The V end was cut by 0 bases, the J end by 11 bases, with 20 bases between. Germline CDR1 is LGHNT and CDR2 is FRNRAP. In DNA form, the CDR3 reads TGTGCTAGTGGTTTGGTACAAAGACAGGCTACCGATAAGCAGTTCTTC. Amino acids: CASGLVQRQATDKQFF.

For this clonotype: At one end, the junction sequence differs from germline, possibly due to a read error. The rearrangement uses TRBV11-2 and TRBJ2-5; TRBD2 might be the D (6 bases). The germline gives CDR1 SGHAT, CDR2 FQNNGV. The CDR3 is 15 amino acids. The CDR3 loop is CAASLGGSVQETQYF. The CDR3, as DNA: TGTGCCGCCAGCTTAGGAGGGTCGGTCCAAGAGACCCAATACTTC.

The V and J genes are TRBV29-1 and TRBJ2-1, with TRBD1 matching 7 bases. The end of the DNA is better explained by TRBJ2-7, so the J call may be wrong. Per the germline V gene, CDR1 is SQVTM and CDR2 is ANQGSEA. There are 13 residues in the CDR3. CDR3 sequence: CSVGIGGYNEQYF. The CDR3 bases are TGCAGCGTTGGGATAGGGGGCTACAATGAGCAGTACTTC.

V usage is TRBV12-3 or TRBV12-4 and J usage is TRBJ2-1; 8 bases are shared with TRBD2. The CDR3 is made up of 13 amino acids. Trimming removed 7 bases from V and 9 bases from J; junction bases left unmatched: 8. The CDR3 DNA follows: TGTGCCAGCAAGGCGGGGGGCCAGGGTGAGCAGTTCTTC. This encodes CASKAGGQGEQFF.

This sequence joins TRBV4-1 and TRBJ1-1, with D unresolved. With 4 bases removed from V and 4 bases from J, the gap between germline ends came to 16 bases. Germline CDR1 and CDR2: MGHRA and YSYEKL. The CDR3 has 15 residues. CDR3 residues: CASSPPQGAGTEAFF. In DNA form, the CDR3 reads TGCGCCAGCAGCCCACCTCAAGGTGCGGGCACTGAAGCTTTCTTT.